What follows describes a single TCR beta chain. No antigen is known for it. No quality values exist for individual bases; no much larger clone is one base distant. CDR1 and CDR2, looked up from the germline V gene, are SNHLY and FYNNEI. From the cysteine through the phenylalanine, the CDR3 covers 15 amino acids. The CDR3 DNA has 45 bases and is translated from base 1. Trimming accounts for 6 bases at V and 8 bases at J, while the number of junction bases matched to no gene is 12. Library preparation employed the immunoSEQ multiplex PCR assay. DNA from the CD4+ T cells that had been cultured and isolated underwent TCR beta CDR3 sequencing. For the original study's pipeline: Non-productive TCR sequences were discarded, and reads were trimmed to the CDR3 region, with only CDR3s of 7 or more amino acids retained. The MANAFEST web app was used to identify antigen-specific clonotypes by comparing expansion in peptide wells with expansion in reference cultures. To be called positive, a clone needed expansion at FDR<0.05 compared with the reference and with all other wells, an odds ratio greater than 5, and a frequency greater than 0.1% in two replicate wells. A clonotype was called cross-reactive if it was significantly expanded both in SARS-CoV-2 spike wells and in at least one common cold coronavirus spike condition. Using the stringdist R package, CDR3 similarity was measured by Levenshtein distance, and unrooted trees were constructed with ape in R 3.6.1. In its TCRdb copy, this immuneACCESS table keeps in-frame sequences only and misses some clones. Where compared with another copy, unresolved V genes explain less than half of these, and the others have no known cause. D and trimming come from the DNA, and the V and J calls and clone size come from that table. For this sample there are 45,000 to 60,000 clones; more than 60% appear just once. The top ten clonotypes cover 3% of the sample.

After roughly 11 days of culture, CD4+ T cells were isolated with the EasySep CD4+ T cell isolation kit. The absence of prior SARS-CoV-2 infection in healthy vaccine recipients was confirmed by negative nucleocapsid antibodies before and after vaccination. Half of the culture medium was replaced with fresh IL-2-containing medium on days 3 and 7. Unless noted otherwise, every peptide stimulation condition was grown in triplicate wells. PBMC were separated from whole blood using Ficoll-Paque Plus gradient centrifugation and were then either cryopreserved at -140C or used fresh. The QIAamp micro DNA kit was used to extract genomic DNA from the cultured CD4+ T cells. This specimen comes from a study of vaccination effects on CD4 cells after COVID-19 (dated by TCRdb to 2021 to 2024). About the investigation overall: The ViraFEST assay stimulated PBMC with viral peptide pools and then used TCR sequencing to identify antigen-specific CD4+ T cell clonotypes by expansion. Two doses of either the BNT162b2 or the mRNA-1273 mRNA SARS-CoV-2 vaccine were administered to participants. Fewer than 2.5 million PBMC per well were cultured in IMDM with 5% human AB serum, 7.5 to 10 IU/ml IL-2 and gentamicin, plus 10 ug/ml peptides. SARS-CoV-2 spike-specific CD4+ TCR repertoires from before and after mRNA vaccination were compared in COVID-19 convalescent patients and in infection-naive vaccine recipients. Altogether, about 10 COVID-19 convalescent patients and 4 SARS-CoV-2-naive healthy vaccine recipients made up the full study. In the study, cultures from other donors were sequenced using the Oncomine TCR Beta short-read assay on an Illumina iSeq 100.

Findings and caveats that apply to the study as a whole: The study was limited by a small number of convalescent patients, and early post-infection timepoints were lacking. In healthy vaccine recipients, vaccine-induced clones were almost all SARS-CoV-2 mono-reactive, with only 1 of 255 being cross-reactive with common cold coronaviruses. Marked clonal contraction was observed in both infection-induced and vaccine-induced clones at late post-vaccination timepoints, consistent with waning T cell responses.

This sequence was found in a human donor who received a COVID-19 vaccine. The rearranged segments are TRBV2 and TRBJ1-4, and TRBD1 aligns with 7 junction nucleotides. Sequenced here: CD4+ T cells from PBMCs cultured without peptide, sampled before COVID-19 vaccination. Here is the DNA: TGTGCCAGCAGGTTACAGGGGCTTCAAAAGGAAAAACTGTTTTTT. It codes for CASRLQGLQKEKLFF.